This T cell receptor beta chain was found in a study of blood T cells in healthy people across ages. General observations from the study: While age rose, TCR beta diversity per million T cells dropped in a roughly linear way. Naive and antigen-experienced cells could not be conclusively compared, given unsorted PBMCs.

The V gene's germline CDR1 is SNHLY and CDR2 FYNNEI. V lost 0 bases and J 5 bases, leaving 1 base between the germline ends. The CDR3 is 11 amino acids. Researchers report isolating at least 6.5 million PBMCs per sample. It was with a sample-barcoded 5' primer and a J-beta primer mix that a second PCR of roughly 7 to 11 cycles was run. TCRdb re-called the 5' RACE reads with MiXCR, one entry per CDR3 protein. The sample carries 550,000 to 700,000 distinct CDR3 sequences, 25% to 30% recorded once. This clonotype was seen repeatedly, ten times or more. What it binds is not known. Sequenced: blood. The chain recombines TRBV2 with TRBJ2-5; D is unresolved. This TCR came from a woman in her seventies in good health. CDR3 DNA: TGTGCCAGCAGTGAAGCGGAGACCCAGTACTTC. This translates into CASSEAETQYF.